These 27 T cell receptor beta chains were sequenced from one sample in a study of spatial heterogeneity in lung cancer. Time point denoted: sample taken at primary tumor resection. In each case, whole RNA from tumor, nontumor lung or frozen PBMC was sequenced unsorted. TCRdb analysed the 5' RACE reads with MiXCR anew, one entry per CDR3 protein. Here the sample spans some 100,000 distinct CDR3 sequences, roughly 10% being singletons. Specimen: PBMCs, collected at surgery. Source of these receptors: a male donor with early-stage non-small cell lung cancer.

A few counts support this clonotype. The chain uses TRBV19 and TRBJ2-7; D uncertain. V was trimmed by 2 bases and J by 5 bases, leaving 16 bases between them. Germline assignment: CDR1 LNHDA and CDR2 SQIVND (reference sequence). The CDR3 consists of 15 residues. The CDR3 DNA reads TGTGCCAGTAGTATAAGAGTGGGCATTATGGACGAGCAGTACTTC. Amino acid sequence: CASSIRVGIMDEQYF.

Only a few counts were recorded for this clonotype. J is TRBJ1-3 and V is TRBV12-3 or TRBV12-4, with 7 positions matching TRBD1. The CDR3 spans 15 residues. After removal of 6 bases from V and 4 bases from J, the junction contained 9 bases not matched to a gene. CDR3 nucleotides: TGTGCCAGCAGGGTCACGACAGGGCCAGGAAACACCATATATTTT. This gives the protein CASRVTTGPGNTIYF.

Concerning this clonotype: Compared with germline, one end of the junction differs, possibly owing to a read error. The chain carries TRBV6-5 and TRBJ1-6, with TRBD1 identical over 10 bases. The CDR3 has 14 residues. Germline CDR1 MNHEY, CDR2 SVGAGI. The CDR3 DNA is TGTGCCAGCAGTTCGGACAGGGGGTCAACACCCATCCACTTT. Amino acid sequence: CASSSDRGSTPIHF.

The chain is built from TRBV29-1 and TRBJ2-5; 8 bases align to TRBD1. V dropped 8 bases and J dropped 4; count of bases not matched to a gene: 6. CDR3 length: 12 residues. From germline, CDR1 is SQVTM and CDR2 ANQGSEA. This CDR3 reads CSTDRAGETQYF. As DNA, the CDR3 is TGCAGCACGGACAGGGCTGGAGAGACCCAGTACTTC.

As concerns this clonotype: A much larger clone lies a single base off, so this may be a read error. This chain links TRBV30 with TRBJ2-5, with 7 bases matching TRBD2. Germline lookup yields CDR1 GTSNPN and CDR2 SVGIG (reference sequence). The CDR3 is 16 amino acids. DNA for the CDR3: TGTGCCCGGAGTAGGTCTAGCGGCTACTTCCAAGAGACCCAGTACTTC. Its protein product is CARSRSSGYFQETQYF. Drawing the rest from reference TRBV30 and TRBJ2-5, the complete variable domain is SQTIHQWPATLVQPVGSPLSLECTVEGTSNPNLYWYRQAAGRGLQLLFYSVGIGQISSEVPQNLSASRPQDRQFILSSKKLLLSDSGFYLCARSRSSGYFQETQYFGPGTRLLVL.

Worth noting for this clonotype: The conserved final phenylalanine or tryptophan is absent from the CDR3, which likely points to a read error. The chain joins TRBV2 to TRBJ2-7; a possible D gene is TRBD2 (6 bases). Germline V CDR1 and CDR2: SNHLY, FYNNEI. CDR3 length: 14 amino acids. Trimming pared 6 bases from V and 4 bases from J, leaving 16 bases between. Here the CDR3 reads CASSTKRGTYEQYS. The CDR3 nucleotides read TGTGCCAGCAGCACCAAACGCGGGACTTACGAGCAGTACTCC.

The V call is TRBV20-1, the J call TRBJ2-1, with D possibly TRBD1 on 5 matching bases. The CDR3 totals 14 residues. Looked up from germline, CDR1 is DFQATT and CDR2 is SNEGSKA (reference sequence). Trimming removed 6 bases from V and 4 bases from J, with 16 bases in between. The CDR3 bases are TGCAGTGCCCCTCAGGAAGGGGTGTACAATGAGCAGTTCTTC. Amino acids: CSAPQEGVYNEQFF.

The gene calls are TRBV5-1 and TRBJ1-2; the match to TRBD1 covers 8 bases. Germline values: CDR1 SGHRS, CDR2 YFSETQ. V lost 4 bases and J lost 6; bases outside the gene matches: 5. This CDR3 region has 13 residues. The CDR3 DNA sequence: TGCGCCAGCAGCCTGACAGGGGCGGATGGCTACACCTTC. It specifies CASSLTGADGYTF.

This clonotype came up many times. The chain links TRBV15 to TRBJ2-1; no clear D. In germline, CDR1 is LNHNV, CDR2 YYDKDF (reference sequence). Between the trimmed V and J ends, which lost 4 bases and 4 bases, there was a span of 5 bases. This CDR3 contains 12 residues. The CDR3 DNA sequence: TGTGCCACCAGCACTGGGTACAATGAGCAGTTCTTC. This gives the protein CATSTGYNEQFF. Based on the CDR3 plus reference TRBV15 and TRBJ2-1, the full variable domain is DAMVIQNPRYQVTQFGKPVTLSCSQTLNHNVMYWYQQKSSQAPKLLFHYYDKDFNNEADTPDNFQSRRPNTSFCFLDIRSPGLGDTAMYLCATSTGYNEQFFGPGTRLTVL.

This clonotype has ten or more counts. This chain joins TRBV29-1 and TRBJ1-3, with D unclear. This CDR3 comprises 13 residues. V dropped 1 base and J dropped 0 bases, with 4 bases sitting between them. Germline values: CDR1 SQVTM, CDR2 ANQGSEA. CDR3 loop: CSVEVDSGNTIYF. The CDR3 region has the DNA TGCAGCGTTGAAGTGGACTCTGGAAACACCATATATTTT.

Only a few counts were recorded for this clonotype. The CDR3, as DNA: TGTGCCAGCACCCCCAGGACTCACAATGAGCAGTTCTTC. This gives the protein CASTPRTHNEQFF. This rearrangement joins TRBV7-2 to TRBJ2-1; a weak D match, TRBD2 (5 bases). V lost 7 bases and J lost 5, with 12 bases in between. This CDR3 spans 13 amino acids. From germline, CDR1 is SGHTA and CDR2 FQGNSA.

The genes are TRBV29-1 and TRBJ2-5; D remains ambiguous. Germline CDR1 and CDR2: SQVTM and ANQGSEA. The V and J ends lost 1 base and 4 bases respectively, with 16 bases between them. This CDR3 region has 15 residues. In nucleotides, the CDR3 is TGCAGCGTTGAAGGTCGGCACACCCGGCGAGAGACCCAGTACTTC. Translating it yields CSVEGRHTRRETQYF.

There are many counts of this clonotype. The V and J genes are TRBV24-1 and TRBJ2-1; TRBD2 matches 13 bases. The CDR3 has 16 residues. Per the germline V gene, CDR1 is KGHDR and CDR2 is SFDVKD. The V segment lost 3 bases and the J segment 10 bases; nucleotides outside the gene matches: 8. CDR3 coding DNA: TGTGCCACCAGTGATGCTACTAGCGGGAGGGCAGGAGAGCAGTTCTTC. It translates to CATSDATSGRAGEQFF.

This clonotype was counted at least ten times. The chain employs TRBV6-2 or TRBV6-3 and TRBJ2-1; D is undetermined. In germline, CDR1 is MNHEY, CDR2 SVGEGT. Trimming removed 8 bases at V and 0 bases at J, with 8 bases between. The CDR3 runs 13 residues. The CDR3 here is CASRVSSYNEQFF. The CDR3 DNA reads as TGTGCCAGCCGGGTGAGCTCCTACAATGAGCAGTTCTTC.

The CDR3 DNA reads as TGTGCCAGCAGCTCCATGGGGGAGGTCTCGGGCTACACCTTC. Translation: CASSSMGEVSGYTF. The V gene is TRBV12-3 or TRBV12-4, the J gene TRBJ1-2, with TRBD1 as a possible D gene (5 bases). CDR3 length equals 14 residues. The V end was cut by 6 bases, the J end by 8 bases, with 19 bases between.

This clonotype was counted between two and nine times. This chain joins TRBV9 and TRBJ2-7; 8 bases fit TRBD1. V shed 4 bases, J shed 0 bases, and the junction held 3 bases outside the gene matches. The CDR3 runs 14 residues. CDR1 and CDR2 from the germline V gene are SGDLS and YYNGEE. The CDR3 DNA reads TGTGCCAGCAGCAGACAGGGGTCCTCCTACGAGCAGTACTTC. This gives the protein CASSRQGSSYEQYF.

At least ten counts were recorded for this clonotype. This rearrangement joins TRBV4-2 to TRBJ2-5; 10 nucleotides line up with TRBD2. CDR1 is LGHNA, CDR2 YNFKEQ, per germline. V trimming: 5 bases; J trimming: 2 bases; junction bases outside the gene matches: 5. This CDR3 contains 15 residues. In DNA, the CDR3 is TGTGCCAGCAGCGCACTAGCGGGGCGACAAGAGACCCAGTACTTC. Translation: CASSALAGRQETQYF.

The gene calls are TRBV20-1 and TRBJ1-2, with 7 positions matching TRBD1. This CDR3 has 15 amino acids. The V and J ends lost 2 bases and 7 bases, in that order; junction bases with no gene match: 13. Germline lookup yields CDR1 DFQATT and CDR2 SNEGSKA (reference sequence). Written as DNA, the CDR3 is TGCAGTGCTAGAATCTCGGGACAGATCTATGTTGGCTACACCTTC. This encodes CSARISGQIYVGYTF.

The chain employs TRBV11-2 and TRBJ2-5, with D unclear. CDR1 and CDR2 from the germline V gene are SGHAT and FQNNGV. Trimming cost V 4 bases and J 4 bases, with 10 bases left between them. The CDR3 covers 13 residues. The CDR3 here is CASSSSLGETQYF. DNA for the CDR3: TGTGCCAGCAGCTCCTCCCTGGGAGAGACCCAGTACTTC.

This clonotype was seen more than once but under ten times. The V and J genes are TRBV5-1 and TRBJ2-3; D is ambiguous. Germline V gene data show CDR1 as SGHRS and CDR2 as YFSETQ. Trimming left V 2 bases short and J 1 base short, with 11 bases between. This CDR3 comprises 15 residues. The CDR3 coding sequence is TGCGCCAGCAGCTTAGGCGCGAGCGGCACAGATACGCAGTATTTT. It specifies CASSLGASGTDTQYF. Complete variable domain (other parts from reference TRBV5-1 and TRBJ2-3): KAGVTQTPRYLIKTRGQQVTLSCSPISGHRSVSWYQQTPGQGLQFLFEYFSETQRNKGNFPGRFSGRQFSNSRSEMNVSTLELGDSALYLCASSLGASGTDTQYFGPGTRLTVL.

This clonotype turned up a few times. This sequence joins TRBV10-3 and TRBJ2-3; 7 bases map to TRBD1. The germline gives CDR1 ENHRY, CDR2 SYGVKD. The CDR3 length is 16 residues. Unmatched junction bases numbered 4, after V lost 1 base and J lost 0 bases. The CDR3 region is CAISEYRGGSTDTQYF. The CDR3 region has the DNA TGTGCCATCAGTGAGTACAGGGGCGGCAGCACAGATACGCAGTATTTT.

The CDR3 DNA reads as TGCAGTGCTAGAGTGGACACTAGCACAGATACGCAGTATTTT. It specifies CSARVDTSTDTQYF. The chain couples TRBV20-1 to TRBJ2-3, with D possibly TRBD1 on 5 matching bases. Germline V CDR1 and CDR2: DFQATT, SNEGSKA (reference sequence). With 1 base removed from V and 0 bases from J, the gap between germline ends came to 8 bases. This CDR3 is 14 amino acids long.

The table lists this clonotype with many counts. The gene calls are TRBV28 and TRBJ1-5; D is uncertain. The CDR3 length is 16 residues. With 2 bases removed from V and 1 base from J, the gap between germline ends came to 12 bases. Germline CDR1 reads MDHEN; CDR2 reads SYDVKM. In DNA, the CDR3 is TGTGCCAGCAGTTTACAAACTCGGAGGAGCAATCAGCCCCAGCATTTT. This codes for CASSLQTRRSNQPQHF.

This clonotype turned up a few times. The chain joins TRBV5-1 to TRBJ2-7, with a possible D match to TRBD2 (6 bases). V was pared by 4 bases and J by 1 base, with 12 bases between. This CDR3 region has 14 residues. From germline, CDR1 is SGHRS and CDR2 YFSETQ. CDR3 in amino acids: CASSPRGVSYEQYF. In DNA, the CDR3 is TGCGCCAGCAGCCCTCGCGGGGTATCCTACGAGCAGTACTTC. The full variable domain, rest sourced from reference TRBV5-1 and TRBJ2-7, is KAGVTQTPRYLIKTRGQQVTLSCSPISGHRSVSWYQQTPGQGLQFLFEYFSETQRNKGNFPGRFSGRQFSNSRSEMNVSTLELGDSALYLCASSPRGVSYEQYFGPGTRLTVT.

This clonotype was seen many times. The chain couples TRBV28 to TRBJ2-5; D is possibly TRBD1 (6 bases). V was cut by 7 bases and J by 5 bases, with 14 bases left in between. The V gene's germline CDR1 is MDHEN and CDR2 SYDVKM. This CDR3 has 13 amino acids. The CDR3 region has the DNA TGTGCCAGCAACCTACAGGGTTGGGAGACCCAGTACTTC. It codes for CASNLQGWETQYF.

V and J are TRBV14 and TRBJ2-7; a possible D gene is TRBD1 (6 bases). V lost 7 bases, J lost 2 bases, and 12 bases lay in between. The CDR3 is made up of 13 amino acids. The V gene's germline CDR1 is SGHDN and CDR2 FVKESK. CDR3 DNA: TGTGCCAGCACCGCAGGGGCCACCTACGAGCAGTACTTC. Its translation: CASTAGATYEQYF.

The genes are TRBV29-1 and TRBJ2-5; D remains ambiguous. The CDR3 spans 11 residues. Germline V lookup: CDR1 SQVTM, CDR2 ANQGSEA. Trimming took 4 bases from V and 4 from J, leaving 7 bases between them. The CDR3 loop is CSVVKGETQYF. DNA of the CDR3: TGCAGCGTTGTAAAGGGAGAGACCCAGTACTTC.